This entry features one T cell receptor (beta chain) sequence. The antigen is not known. The sample belongs to a study of beta chain features in type 1 diabetes. Study-level findings and limits: Cells carrying high TCR expression could end up over-represented when cDNA is sequenced. For Type 1 diabetes patients, all four CD4+ subsets carried TCRB CDR3s that were moderately but significantly shorter.

The CDR3 spans 16 residues. The V end was cut by 3 bases, the J end by 5 bases, with 18 bases between. Per germline, CDR1 SGDLS and CDR2 YYNGEE. Since all of the isolated RNA was reverse transcribed, expressed TCRB transcripts were what got sequenced. TCRdb's copy holds only in-frame clones and misses some; the assay was immunoSEQ multiplex PCR. The table includes around 260,000 clones, roughly a quarter detected once. V and J are TRBV9 and TRBJ2-1; D is perhaps TRBD2 (7 bases). Input material: naive CD4+ T cells from blood. This TCR was recovered from a woman under 40 with type 1 diabetes. CDR3 sequence: CASSGGPTGRDNEQFF. The CDR3 region has the DNA TGTGCCAGCAGCGGAGGGCCCACAGGGAGGGACAATGAGCAGTTCTTC.